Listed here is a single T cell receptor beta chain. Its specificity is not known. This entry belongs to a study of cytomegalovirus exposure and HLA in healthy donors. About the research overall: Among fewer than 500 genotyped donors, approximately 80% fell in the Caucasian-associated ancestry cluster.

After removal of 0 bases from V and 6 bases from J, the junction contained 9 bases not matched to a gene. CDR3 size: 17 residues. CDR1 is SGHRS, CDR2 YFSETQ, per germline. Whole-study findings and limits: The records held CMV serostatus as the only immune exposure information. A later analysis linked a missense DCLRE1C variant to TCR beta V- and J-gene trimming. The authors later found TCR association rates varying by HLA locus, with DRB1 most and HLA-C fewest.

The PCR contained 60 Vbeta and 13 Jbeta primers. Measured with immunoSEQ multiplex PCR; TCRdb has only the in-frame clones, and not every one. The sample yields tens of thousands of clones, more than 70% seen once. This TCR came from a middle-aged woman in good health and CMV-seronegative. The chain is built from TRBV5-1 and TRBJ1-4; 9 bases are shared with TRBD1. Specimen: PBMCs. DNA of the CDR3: TGCGCCAGCAGCTTGGCCTACATCGGACAGGGGTATGAAAAACTGTTTTTT. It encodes CASSLAYIGQGYEKLFF.